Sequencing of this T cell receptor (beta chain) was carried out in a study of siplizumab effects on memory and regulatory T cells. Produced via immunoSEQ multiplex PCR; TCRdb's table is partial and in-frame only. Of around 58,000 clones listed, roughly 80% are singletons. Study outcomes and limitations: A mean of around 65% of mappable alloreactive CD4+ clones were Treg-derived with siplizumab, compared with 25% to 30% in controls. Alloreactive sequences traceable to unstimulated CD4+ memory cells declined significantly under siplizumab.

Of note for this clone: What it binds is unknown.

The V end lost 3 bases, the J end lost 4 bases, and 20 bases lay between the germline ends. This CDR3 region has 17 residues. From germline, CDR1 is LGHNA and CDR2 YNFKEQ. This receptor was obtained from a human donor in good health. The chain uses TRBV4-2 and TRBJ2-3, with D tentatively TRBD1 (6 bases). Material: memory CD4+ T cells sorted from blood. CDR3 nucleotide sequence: TGTGCCAGCAGCCATTATTCCCAGGGGCAGGGCGCAGATACGCAGTATTTT. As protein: CASSHYSQGQGADTQYF.